This T cell receptor (beta chain) was sequenced during a study of brain T cells in children with intractable seizures. This CDR3 has 11 residues. V lost 1 base and J 3 bases, leaving 4 bases between the germline ends. Per germline, CDR1 DFQATT and CDR2 SNEGSKA (reference sequence). Assay used: immunoSEQ multiplex PCR; TCRdb lists only in-frame clones, some missing. This repertoire shows 110,000 or so clones, 85% to 95% found once; its top ten account for under 4.5%. This clonotype originated in a boy younger than two with hemimegalencephaly and intractable seizures. V and J are TRBV20-1 and TRBJ2-7, with D uncertain. The sequencing here drew on peripheral blood, taken at surgery. The CDR3 region has the DNA TGCAGTGCTAGAGTGGGCTACGAGCAGTACTTC. Encoded protein: CSARVGYEQYF.